This T cell receptor beta chain stems from a study of breast tumors, draining lymph nodes, adjacent tissues. Study-wide findings and caveats: Compared with lymph nodes, tumors were less diverse; compared with nontumor tissue, more. Tumor and nontumor repertoires were significantly more similar in luminal-like than in basal-like breast cancer. Tumor T cell lymph node origin was a supported hypothesis, not proven.

As regards this clonotype: Its antigen is not identified.

From the multiplex PCR reads, TCRdb called clonotypes with MiXCR, one entry per CDR3 protein. The profile shows over 200,000 distinct CDR3 sequences, 32% of them singletons. The germline V and J ends were trimmed by 6 bases and 2 bases, with 12 bases remaining between them. CDR1 LNHDA and CDR2 SQIVND come from the germline V gene (reference sequence). This CDR3 is 14 amino acids long. The lymph nodes were axillary draining lymph nodes from breast cancer patients. The V and J genes are TRBV19 and TRBJ2-3; the D gene is possibly TRBD2 (6 bases). The sequenced material came from axillary lymph node tissue. The TCR was taken from a female donor with breast cancer. Some clones in this sample may be carry-over from other donors' samples. The CDR3 nucleotides read TGTGCCAGTAGGCGGGGCACGTACACAGATACGCAGTATTTT. This sequence encodes CASRRGTYTDTQYF.